This T cell receptor (beta chain) derives from a study of control samples from healthy donors and cancer patients. From germline, CDR1 is SGHKS and CDR2 YYEKEE (reference sequence). The CDR3 extends over 15 amino acids. The ends were cut back, 0 bases at V and 6 bases at J, with 16 bases in the middle. Here immunoSEQ multiplex PCR was the method, and the copy in TCRdb shows in-frame clones only, minus some. Of approximately 130,000 clones listed, roughly 86% are singletons. The sequencing input was blood. The receptor was isolated from a man aged 55 to 70 in good health. The chain has TRBV5-5 and TRBJ2-7, with TRBD2 as a possible D gene (6 bases). CDR3 protein: CASSLGGTTDPEQYF. CDR3 DNA sequence: TGTGCCAGCAGCTTGGGCGGGACCACGGACCCCGAGCAGTACTTC.